Sequencing of this TCR beta chain was carried out in a study of cytomegalovirus exposure and HLA in healthy donors. Measured with immunoSEQ multiplex PCR; TCRdb has only the in-frame clones, and not every one. The sample holds 220,000 or so clones, 65% to 85% seen once. The germline V gene has CDR1 SEHNR and CDR2 FQNEAQ (reference sequence). This CDR3 region has 18 residues. V shed 2 bases and J shed 1 base, with 20 bases lying between them. This clone turned up a few times. Its matching antigen is unknown. Overall study findings and caveats: It was confirmed in vitro that a few of the CMV-associated chains were specific for CMV antigens. The tendency of first-cohort TCR clusters to co-occur in the approximately 120 validation repertoires was identified by a subsequent analysis.

This clonotype was sampled from a woman in her 30s in good health and CMV-seropositive. The sequenced sample consisted of PBMCs. The V call is TRBV7-9, the J call TRBJ1-1; no clear D. In nucleotides, the CDR3 is TGTGCCAGCAGCTTAAATTTCGGGGAGGCTCTGGGGAACACTGAAGCTTTCTTT. This translates into CASSLNFGEALGNTEAFF.